What follows are 22 T cell receptor beta chains derived from one specimen sequenced in a study of cytomegalovirus exposure and HLA in healthy donors (dated by TCRdb to the late 2010s). Libraries came from the immunoSEQ multiplex PCR assay. The multiplex PCR relied on a mix of 60 forward primers for TCR Vbeta segments and 13 reverse primers for TCR Jbeta segments. TCRdb obtained this table from immuneACCESS and retained in-frame rearrangements with V and J assigned. These tables miss some clones; where compared with another copy, unresolved V genes account for less than half of the shortfall, and the remainder is unexplained. In all, the sample holds approximately 77,000 clones, and around three quarters of those were seen once. Clones ranked in the top ten supply less than 4.5% of the sample. The specimen was PBMCs. The receptors derive from a man aged 35-49 years in good health and CMV-seronegative.

Turning to this clone: One junction end does not reproduce the germline sequence, and a read error may be involved. The chain links TRBV6-1 to TRBJ1-1, with 9 bases aligning to TRBD1. Germline CDR1 and CDR2: MNHNS and SASEGT. The CDR3 runs 13 residues. For the CDR3, the DNA is TGTGCCAGCAGGGGGACAGGGCTCCCTGAAGCTTCCTTT. It encodes CASRGTGLPEASF.

The chain uses TRBV5-1 and TRBJ2-7, with 9 positions matching TRBD1. The CDR3 is made up of 14 amino acids. Germline V gene sequence: CDR1 SGHRS, CDR2 YFSETQ. V shed 9 bases, J shed 5 bases, and the junction held 12 bases outside the gene matches. CDR3 residues: CATALTGGSHEQYF. In nucleotides, the CDR3 is TGCGCCACCGCGCTGACAGGGGGTTCCCACGAGCAGTACTTC.

The V and J genes are TRBV11-1 and TRBJ2-7; possibly TRBD1 for D (5 bases). CDR1 and CDR2 from the germline V gene are SGHAT and FQDESV (reference sequence). V was trimmed by 4 bases and J by 3 bases, leaving 13 bases between them. The CDR3 loop spans 14 amino acids. CDR3 coding DNA: TGTGCCAGCAGCTATACAGGATCCGTCTACGAGCAGTACTTC. Translation gives CASSYTGSVYEQYF.

This rearrangement joins TRBV14 to TRBJ2-4, with 9 bases aligning to TRBD1. The J segment lost 0 bases and the V segment lost 4 bases, leaving 4 bases of the junction unmatched. The CDR3 runs to 16 residues. CDR1 and CDR2 from the germline V gene are SGHDN and FVKESK. Here the CDR3 reads CASSRGTGLAKNIQYF. In nucleotides, the CDR3 is TGTGCCAGCAGCCGAGGGACAGGGCTAGCCAAAAACATTCAGTACTTC.

The chain carries TRBV29-1 and TRBJ2-2; 9 bases are a match to TRBD1. This CDR3 is built from 14 residues. V was pared by 6 bases and J by 4 bases, with 6 bases of the junction left unmatched. The V gene's germline CDR1 is SQVTM and CDR2 ANQGSEA. The CDR3 here is CSVFRDRATGELFF. Written as DNA, the CDR3 is TGCAGCGTCTTCCGGGACAGGGCCACCGGGGAGCTGTTTTTT.

The chain combines TRBV27 with TRBJ1-5, with D unresolved. CDR1 and CDR2 (germline): MNHEY, SMNVEV (reference sequence). The germline V and J ends were trimmed by 4 bases and 1 base, with 5 bases remaining between them. This CDR3 contains 13 residues. CDR3 sequence: CASSWASNQPQHF. The CDR3 DNA reads as TGTGCCAGCAGTTGGGCCAGCAATCAGCCCCAGCATTTT.

The V call is TRBV4-3, the J call TRBJ1-5; D remains ambiguous. The germline V gene encodes CDR1 LGHNA and CDR2 YSLEER. With 0 bases removed from V and 11 bases from J, the gap between germline ends came to 11 bases. This CDR3 comprises 13 residues. The DNA for the CDR3 is TGCGCCAGCAGCCAAGATGAGGGTTTGGCCCAGCATTTT. It codes for CASSQDEGLAQHF.

This chain joins TRBV10-3 and TRBJ1-5; perhaps TRBD1 as D (6 bases). The germline V and J ends were trimmed by 0 bases and 5 bases, with 14 bases remaining between them. Germline V gene data show CDR1 as ENHRY and CDR2 as SYGVKD. CDR3 length equals 16 residues. The CDR3 spells CAISESGGSKDQPQHF. In DNA, the CDR3 is TGTGCCATCAGTGAGTCAGGGGGATCGAAGGATCAGCCCCAGCATTTT.

The genes are TRBV7-2 and TRBJ2-1, with 8 bases matching TRBD2. The CDR3 runs to 16 residues. V trimming: 0 bases; J trimming: 3 bases; junction bases outside the gene matches: 4. CDR1 SGHTA and CDR2 FQGNSA come from the germline V gene. CDR3 nucleotides: TGTGCCAGCAGCTTAGCTGTAGCGGGGTACTACAATGAGCAGTTCTTC. Its protein is CASSLAVAGYYNEQFF. Using reference TRBV7-2 and TRBJ2-1 for the parts outside the CDR3, the full variable domain is GAGVSQSPSNKVTEKGKDVELRCDPISGHTALYWYRQSLGQGLEFLIYFQGNSAPDKSGLPSDRFSAERTGGSVSTLTIQRTQQEDSAVYLCASSLAVAGYYNEQFFGPGTRLTVL.

The chain employs TRBV6-1 and TRBJ2-5, with a tentative D call TRBD2 (5 bases). Judging by the DNA end, TRBJ2-7 fits better; the J call may be wrong. Germline values: CDR1 MNHNS, CDR2 SASEGT. The CDR3 is made up of 14 amino acids. CDR3 loop: CASSARGQVYEQYF. CDR3 nucleotides: TGTGCCAGCAGTGCGCGAGGGCAGGTCTACGAGCAGTACTTC.

The V and J genes are TRBV2 and TRBJ1-5; TRBD1 matches at 7 bases. The length of the CDR3 is 13 residues. Unmatched junction bases numbered 7, after V lost 8 bases and J lost 6 bases. The germline gives CDR1 SNHLY, CDR2 FYNNEI. This CDR3 reads CASGDRESQPQHF. Written as DNA, the CDR3 is TGTGCCAGCGGAGACAGGGAGTCTCAGCCCCAGCATTTT.

The CDR3 nucleotides are TGTGCCAGCAGCTTAGGAGGGACAGCAGCTTTCTTT. As protein: CASSLGGTAAFF. This chain joins TRBV13 and TRBJ1-1, with TRBD1 matching 7 bases. The CDR3 consists of 12 residues. V was pared by 0 bases and J by 10 bases, with 2 bases of the junction left unmatched. Germline V lookup: CDR1 PRHDT, CDR2 FYEKMQ (reference sequence).

The chain is built from TRBV15 and TRBJ2-5; D uncertain. This CDR3 contains 15 residues. From germline, CDR1 is LNHNV and CDR2 YYDKDF (reference sequence). Trimming left V 0 bases short and J 1 base short, with 9 bases between. DNA for the CDR3: TGTGCCACCAGCAGAGATTCAAGCGCCCAAGAGACCCAGTACTTC. This codes for CATSRDSSAQETQYF.

This chain joins TRBV7-9 and TRBJ1-1; tentative D call: TRBD1 (5 bases). This CDR3 spans 12 amino acids. Trimming took 8 bases from V and 4 from J, leaving 11 bases between them. Germline V gene sequence: CDR1 SEHNR, CDR2 FQNEAQ (reference sequence). The DNA of the CDR3 is TGTGCCAGCGGCGGGGCGGCCACTGAAGCTTTCTTT. Protein sequence: CASGGAATEAFF.

The V gene is TRBV15, the J gene TRBJ1-5, with 8 bases identical to TRBD1. V was clipped by 2 bases and J by 3 bases; unmatched bases: 6. Per germline, CDR1 LNHNV and CDR2 YYDKDF (reference sequence). The CDR3 is made up of 16 amino acids. Here the CDR3 reads CATSRQSGGSNQPQHF. As DNA, the CDR3 is TGTGCCACCAGCAGACAATCAGGGGGCTCCAATCAGCCCCAGCATTTT.

The chain links TRBV28 to TRBJ2-1; 12 nucleotides agree with TRBD2. In germline, CDR1 is MDHEN, CDR2 SYDVKM. After removal of 5 bases from V and 5 bases from J, the junction contained 7 bases not matched to a gene. The CDR3 is 16 amino acids. The CDR3, as DNA: TGTGCCAGCAGTACGGGGACTAGCGGGTATAACAATGAGCAGTTCTTC. Its translation: CASSTGTSGYNNEQFF.

As for this clone: Different DNA sequences within this sample yield the same CDR3. This chain links TRBV29-1 with TRBJ2-7, with 11 bases identical to TRBD1. Germline CDR1 is SQVTM and CDR2 is ANQGSEA. The V gene end was trimmed by 6 bases and the J gene end by 1 base; junction bases not matched to a gene: 5. The CDR3 contains 14 residues. The CDR3 sequence: CSVEGDRGSYEQYF. In DNA form, the CDR3 reads TGCAGCGTGGAGGGGGACAGGGGGTCCTACGAGCAGTACTTC.

In this sample, this clone turned up once. V is TRBV5-1 and J is TRBJ2-1, with 7 bases lining up with TRBD1. CDR3 length: 15 amino acids. The V gene end was trimmed by 1 base and the J gene end by 0 bases; junction bases not matched to a gene: 1. Germline V gives CDR1 SGHRS, CDR2 YFSETQ. CDR3 nucleotide sequence: TGCGCCAGCAGCTTGCGGGACAGCTCCTACAATGAGCAGTTCTTC. Residues: CASSLRDSSYNEQFF. Based on the CDR3 plus reference TRBV5-1 and TRBJ2-1, the full variable domain is KAGVTQTPRYLIKTRGQQVTLSCSPISGHRSVSWYQQTPGQGLQFLFEYFSETQRNKGNFPGRFSGRQFSNSRSEMNVSTLELGDSALYLCASSLRDSSYNEQFFGPGTRLTVL.

The chain links TRBV29-1 to TRBJ1-1, with D maybe TRBD1 (5 bases). The ends were cut back, 0 bases at V and 10 bases at J, with 15 bases in the middle. This CDR3 has 13 residues. Germline V CDR1 and CDR2: SQVTM, ANQGSEA. CDR3 coding DNA: TGCAGCGTTGAAGATCAATGGAGGAGGGGAGCTTTCTTT. Residues: CSVEDQWRRGAFF.

The genes are TRBV29-1 and TRBJ1-2; TRBD1 matches 7 bases. V was pared by 7 bases and J by 4 bases, with 9 bases of the junction left unmatched. There are 13 residues in the CDR3. Germline V gives CDR1 SQVTM, CDR2 ANQGSEA. CDR3 sequence (DNA): TGCAGCGCCGTGACAGGGAACATCTATGGCTACACCTTC. This gives the protein CSAVTGNIYGYTF.

The CDR3 sequence: CASSSGTGVGKLFF. DNA of the CDR3: TGTGCCAGCAGTTCCGGGACAGGGGTGGGAAAACTGTTTTTT. This rearrangement joins TRBV28 to TRBJ1-4; 10 bases agree with TRBD1. Trimming took 4 bases from V and 10 from J; bases not matched to a gene: 6. Germline V gene lookup returns CDR1 MDHEN and CDR2 SYDVKM. The CDR3 covers 14 residues. Drawing the rest from reference TRBV28 and TRBJ1-4, the complete variable domain is DVKVTQSSRYLVKRTGEKVFLECVQDMDHENMFWYRQDPGLGLRLIYFSYDVKMKEKGDIPEGYSVSREKKERFSLILESASTNQTSMYLCASSSGTGVGKLFFGSGTQLSVL.

The chain links TRBV4-1 to TRBJ1-1; possible D gene TRBD1, 5 bases. The CDR3 spans 17 residues. The ends were cut back, 1 base at V and 0 bases at J, with 15 bases in the middle. Germline V lookup: CDR1 MGHRA, CDR2 YSYEKL. The CDR3 loop is CASSQGSGGSMNTEAFF. In DNA form, the CDR3 reads TGCGCCAGCAGCCAAGGTTCGGGGGGATCCATGAACACTGAAGCTTTCTTT.